The rows below give T cell receptor beta chains drawn from one sample of a study of cytomegalovirus exposure and HLA in healthy donors. Profiled with immunoSEQ multiplex PCR; TCRdb holds only in-frame clones, not every one. The sample shows some 200,000 clones, under 80% of them seen only once. Sequencing used PBMCs. These TCRs come from a female donor in good health and CMV-seronegative. CDR3s include the opening cysteine and the closing phenylalanine or tryptophan. A D gene is named only where the DNA matches it firmly.

J gene: TRBJ2-3
D gene: TRBD2
V gene: TRBV2
CDR3 protein: CASRRGTSGGRADTQYF

J gene: TRBJ2-1
D gene: TRBD1
V gene: TRBV5-1
CDR3 protein: CASSLTGGNEQFF

J gene: TRBJ2-3
D gene: TRBD1
V gene: TRBV28
CDR3 protein: CASSVRDRVVGTQYF

J gene: TRBJ2-5
D gene: .
V gene: TRBV30
CDR3 protein: CAWRRQQETQYF

J gene: TRBJ2-5
D gene: .
V gene: TRBV18
CDR3 protein: CASSPLNQETQYF

J gene: TRBJ2-1
D gene: TRBD2
V gene: TRBV10-1
CDR3 protein: CASSEALAGVNEQFF

J gene: TRBJ1-1
D gene: .
V gene: TRBV7-9
CDR3 protein: CASSLGSGTEAFF

J gene: TRBJ1-1
D gene: TRBD1
V gene: TRBV6-4
CDR3 protein: CASRNPGQGVLRTTEAFF

J gene: TRBJ1-5
D gene: .
V gene: TRBV29-1
CDR3 protein: CSAGEGGNQPQHF

J gene: TRBJ2-7
D gene: TRBD2
V gene: TRBV9
CDR3 protein: CASSVTPDGGNDEQYF

J gene: TRBJ1-1
D gene: TRBD1
V gene: TRBV28
CDR3 protein: CASSRTGSWTEAFF

J gene: TRBJ1-2
D gene: .
V gene: TRBV7-9
CDR3 protein: CASSPSWRETYGYTF

J gene: TRBJ1-1
D gene: TRBD1
V gene: TRBV14
CDR3 protein: CASSQAGQMNTEAFF

J gene: TRBJ1-1
D gene: TRBD1
V gene: TRBV19
CDR3 protein: CASSRGQLRNTEAFF

J gene: TRBJ2-3
D gene: .
V gene: TRBV30
CDR3 protein: CAWGRGESTDTQYF

J gene: TRBJ2-7
D gene: TRBD1
V gene: TRBV7-6
CDR3 protein: CASSSPWDRTYEQYF

J gene: TRBJ1-6
D gene: TRBD1
V gene: TRBV5-6
CDR3 protein: CASSLGQGAYNSPLHF

J gene: TRBJ1-1
D gene: .
V gene: TRBV30
CDR3 protein: CASRGLNTEAFF

J gene: TRBJ2-7
D gene: .
V gene: TRBV6-5
CDR3 protein: CASSYSSSGEQYF

J gene: TRBJ1-5
D gene: .
V gene: TRBV7-8
CDR3 protein: CASSLETGPGPPQHF

J gene: TRBJ2-5
D gene: .
V gene: TRBV10-1
CDR3 protein: CASSESSARETQYF

J gene: TRBJ2-7
D gene: .
V gene: TRBV5-1
CDR3 protein: CASSFREGDYEQYF

J gene: TRBJ2-1
D gene: TRBD2
V gene: TRBV5-1
CDR3 protein: CASSPGTSGINEQFF

J gene: TRBJ1-6
D gene: .
V gene: TRBV7-6
CDR3 protein: CASSLGVEGLSPLHF

J gene: TRBJ2-7
D gene: TRBD2
V gene: TRBV18
CDR3 protein: CASSPPGGAGAYEQYF

J gene: TRBJ2-5
D gene: .
V gene: TRBV2
CDR3 protein: CATRTEGADTQYF

J gene: TRBJ2-7
D gene: TRBD2
V gene: TRBV4-3
CDR3 protein: CASSQDRGGSEYF

J gene: TRBJ2-3
D gene: .
V gene: TRBV7-2
CDR3 protein: CASSLIADFSLFADTQYF

J gene: TRBJ2-7
D gene: .
V gene: TRBV5-1
CDR3 protein: CASSLVTQGLEQYF

J gene: TRBJ2-5
D gene: TRBD2
V gene: TRBV6-5
CDR3 protein: CASSQGLASRETQYF

J gene: TRBJ2-5
D gene: .
V gene: TRBV6-1
CDR3 protein: CASTSTGSQYF

J gene: TRBJ2-2
D gene: TRBD2
V gene: TRBV19
CDR3 protein: CASSHGGVYGGEPFF

J gene: TRBJ2-1
D gene: TRBD2
V gene: TRBV9
CDR3 protein: CASGLAGESNEQFF

J gene: TRBJ2-1
D gene: .
V gene: TRBV10-1
CDR3 protein: CANGQPPRYNEQFF

J gene: TRBJ2-5
D gene: TRBD1
V gene: TRBV6-1
CDR3 protein: CASSDADREETQYF

J gene: TRBJ1-4
D gene: TRBD1
V gene: TRBV5-5
CDR3 protein: CASSWTGGDEKLFF